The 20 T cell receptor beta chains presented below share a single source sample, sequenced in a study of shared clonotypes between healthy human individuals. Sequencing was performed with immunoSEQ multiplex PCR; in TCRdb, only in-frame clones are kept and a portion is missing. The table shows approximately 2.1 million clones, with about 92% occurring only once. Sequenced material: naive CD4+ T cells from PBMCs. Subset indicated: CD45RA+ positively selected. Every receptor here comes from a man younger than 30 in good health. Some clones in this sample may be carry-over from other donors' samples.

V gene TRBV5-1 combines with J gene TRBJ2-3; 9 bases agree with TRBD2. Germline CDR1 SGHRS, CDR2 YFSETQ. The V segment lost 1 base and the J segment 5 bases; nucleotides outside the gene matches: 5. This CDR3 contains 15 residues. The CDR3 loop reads CASSLSKREEDTQYF. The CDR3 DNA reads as TGCGCCAGCAGCTTGTCGAAGCGGGAGGAAGATACGCAGTATTTT.

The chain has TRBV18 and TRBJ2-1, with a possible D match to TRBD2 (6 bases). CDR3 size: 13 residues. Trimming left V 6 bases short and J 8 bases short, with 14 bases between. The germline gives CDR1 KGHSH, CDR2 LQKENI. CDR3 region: CASSPRLEDEQFF. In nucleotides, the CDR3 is TGTGCCAGCTCCCCCCGACTAGAAGATGAGCAGTTCTTC.

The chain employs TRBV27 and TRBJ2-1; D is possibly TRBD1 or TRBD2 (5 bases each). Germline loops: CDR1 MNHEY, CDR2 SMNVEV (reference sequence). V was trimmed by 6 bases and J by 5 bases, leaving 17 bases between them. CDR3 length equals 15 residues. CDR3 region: CASRRYRDGNNEQFF. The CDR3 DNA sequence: TGTGCCAGCAGAAGGTACCGGGACGGAAACAATGAGCAGTTCTTC.

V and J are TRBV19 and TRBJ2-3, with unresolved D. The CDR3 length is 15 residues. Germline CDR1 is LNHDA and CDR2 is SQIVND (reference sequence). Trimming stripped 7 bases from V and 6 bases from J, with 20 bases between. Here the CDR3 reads CASTQPYPRSDTQYF. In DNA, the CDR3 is TGTGCCAGTACCCAGCCGTATCCCCGTAGTGATACGCAGTATTTT.

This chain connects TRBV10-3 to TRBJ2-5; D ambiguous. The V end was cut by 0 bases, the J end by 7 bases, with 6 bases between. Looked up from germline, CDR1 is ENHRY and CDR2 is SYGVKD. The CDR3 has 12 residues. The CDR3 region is CAISESSGTQYF. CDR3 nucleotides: TGTGCCATCAGTGAGTCCTCAGGGACCCAGTACTTC.

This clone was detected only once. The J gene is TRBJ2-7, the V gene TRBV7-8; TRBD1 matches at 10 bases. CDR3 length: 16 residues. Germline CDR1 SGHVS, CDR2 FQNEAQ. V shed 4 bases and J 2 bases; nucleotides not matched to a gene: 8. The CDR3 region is CASSSRRDRGTYEQYF. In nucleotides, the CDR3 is TGTGCCAGCAGCTCTCGCCGGGACAGGGGAACCTACGAGCAGTACTTC.

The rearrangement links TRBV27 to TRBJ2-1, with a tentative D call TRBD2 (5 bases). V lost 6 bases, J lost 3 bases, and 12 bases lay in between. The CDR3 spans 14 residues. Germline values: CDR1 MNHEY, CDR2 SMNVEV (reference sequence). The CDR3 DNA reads TGTGCCAGCAGCCGTGGACTGGTCTACAATGAGCAGTTCTTC. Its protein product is CASSRGLVYNEQFF.

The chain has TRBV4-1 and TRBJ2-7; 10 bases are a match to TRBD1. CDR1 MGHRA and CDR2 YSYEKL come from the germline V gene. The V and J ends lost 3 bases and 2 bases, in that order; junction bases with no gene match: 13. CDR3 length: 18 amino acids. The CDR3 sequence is CASSHSRPGQGNAYEQYF. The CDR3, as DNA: TGCGCCAGCAGCCACTCACGTCCGGGACAGGGGAACGCCTACGAGCAGTACTTC.

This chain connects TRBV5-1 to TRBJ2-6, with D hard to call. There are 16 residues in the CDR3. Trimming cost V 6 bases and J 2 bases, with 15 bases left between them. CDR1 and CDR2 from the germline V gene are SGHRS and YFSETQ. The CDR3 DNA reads TGCGCCAGCACCCCCGACCCGATGACTGGGGCCAACGTCCTGACTTTC. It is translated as CASTPDPMTGANVLTF.

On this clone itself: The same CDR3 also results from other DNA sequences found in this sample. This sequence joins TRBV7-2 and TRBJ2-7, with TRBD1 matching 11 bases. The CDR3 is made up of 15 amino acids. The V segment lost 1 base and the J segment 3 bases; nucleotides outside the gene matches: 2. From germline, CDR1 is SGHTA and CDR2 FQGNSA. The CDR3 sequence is CASSLGGTGGYEQYF. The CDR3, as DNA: TGTGCCAGCAGCTTAGGAGGGACAGGGGGCTACGAGCAGTACTTC.

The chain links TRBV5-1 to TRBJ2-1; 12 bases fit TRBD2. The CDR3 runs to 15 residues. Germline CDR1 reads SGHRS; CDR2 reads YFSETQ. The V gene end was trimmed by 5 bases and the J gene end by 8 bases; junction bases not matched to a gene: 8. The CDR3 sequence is CASSRLAGVGYEQFF. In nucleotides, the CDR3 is TGCGCCAGCAGTAGACTAGCGGGAGTAGGCTATGAGCAGTTCTTC.

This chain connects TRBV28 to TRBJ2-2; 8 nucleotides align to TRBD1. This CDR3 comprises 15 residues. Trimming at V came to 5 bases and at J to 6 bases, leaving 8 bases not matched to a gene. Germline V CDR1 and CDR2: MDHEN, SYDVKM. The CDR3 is CASSGGRGLSGELFF. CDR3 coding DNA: TGTGCCAGCAGTGGGGGCAGGGGGCTATCCGGGGAGCTGTTTTTT.

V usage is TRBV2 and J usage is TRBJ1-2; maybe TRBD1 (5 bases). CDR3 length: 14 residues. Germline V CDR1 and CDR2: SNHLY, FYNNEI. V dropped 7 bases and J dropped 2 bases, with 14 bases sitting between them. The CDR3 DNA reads TGTGCCAGCACTCGACAGCCAGAAAACTATGGCTACACCTTC. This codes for CASTRQPENYGYTF.

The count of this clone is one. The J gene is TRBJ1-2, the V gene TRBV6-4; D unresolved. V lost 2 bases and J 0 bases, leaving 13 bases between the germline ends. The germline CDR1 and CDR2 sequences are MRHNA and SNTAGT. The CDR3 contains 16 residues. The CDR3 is CASSDRAAYANYGYTF. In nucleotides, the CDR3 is TGTGCCAGCAGTGACCGGGCGGCGTACGCTAACTATGGCTACACCTTC.

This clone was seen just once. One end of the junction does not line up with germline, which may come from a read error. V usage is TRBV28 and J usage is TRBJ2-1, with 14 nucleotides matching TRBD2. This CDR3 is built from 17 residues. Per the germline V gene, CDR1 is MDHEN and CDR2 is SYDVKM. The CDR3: CASSYGLAGGSHNEQFF. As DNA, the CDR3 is TGTGCCAGCAGTTACGGACTAGCGGGAGGCTCCCACAATGAGCAGTTCTTC.

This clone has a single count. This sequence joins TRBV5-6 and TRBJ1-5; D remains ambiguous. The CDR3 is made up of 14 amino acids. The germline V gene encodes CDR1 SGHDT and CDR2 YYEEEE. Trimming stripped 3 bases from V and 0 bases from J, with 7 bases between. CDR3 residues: CASSSRDSNQPQHF. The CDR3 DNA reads TGTGCCAGCAGCTCCAGAGATAGCAATCAGCCCCAGCATTTT.

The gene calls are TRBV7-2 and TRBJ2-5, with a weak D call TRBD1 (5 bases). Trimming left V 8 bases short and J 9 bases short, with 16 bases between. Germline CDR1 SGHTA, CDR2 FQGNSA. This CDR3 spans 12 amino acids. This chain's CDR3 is CASGATIIPQYF. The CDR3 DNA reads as TGTGCCAGCGGGGCGACAATTATTCCCCAGTACTTC.

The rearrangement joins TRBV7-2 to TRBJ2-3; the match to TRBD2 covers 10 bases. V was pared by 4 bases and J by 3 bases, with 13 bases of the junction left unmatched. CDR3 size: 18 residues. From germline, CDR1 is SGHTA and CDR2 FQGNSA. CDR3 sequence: CASSSRTSGSLGTDTQYF. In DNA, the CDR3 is TGTGCCAGCAGCTCGAGGACTAGCGGTTCCCTGGGTACAGATACGCAGTATTTT.

The CDR3 DNA reads as TGTGCCAGCAGCGGGGGACAGTCCACTAATGAAAAACTGTTTTTT. Translated, it gives CASSGGQSTNEKLFF. J is TRBJ1-4 and V is TRBV9; 7 bases fit TRBD1. The V segment lost 3 bases and the J segment 2 bases; nucleotides outside the gene matches: 4. Germline V gives CDR1 SGDLS, CDR2 YYNGEE. This CDR3 is 15 amino acids long. Variable domain in full (rest from reference TRBV9 and TRBJ1-4): DSGVTQTPKHLITATGQRVTLRCSPRSGDLSVYWYQQSLDQGLQFLIQYYNGEERAKGNILERFSAQQFPDLHSELNLSSLELGDSALYFCASSGGQSTNEKLFFGSGTQLSVL.

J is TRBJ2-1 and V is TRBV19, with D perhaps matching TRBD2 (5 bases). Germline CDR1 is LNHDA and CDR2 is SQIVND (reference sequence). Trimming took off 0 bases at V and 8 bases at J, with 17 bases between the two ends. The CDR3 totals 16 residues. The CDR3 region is CASSIDLSPPRDEQFF. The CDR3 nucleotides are TGTGCCAGTAGTATAGATCTCTCCCCCCCGAGGGATGAGCAGTTCTTC.